The clone carrying this T cell receptor (beta chain) was observed a few times. Sequenced by immunoSEQ multiplex PCR; TCRdb stores in-frame clones only, minus some. Of roughly 32,000 clones in the sample, approximately 80% are singletons; the top ten hold roughly a quarter. The sample originates from a study of OX40 agonist ivuxolimab in advanced cancers. Study in general: There were three patients with partial responses, one having hepatocellular carcinoma and two cutaneous melanoma.

Germline V CDR1 and CDR2: SNHLY, FYNNEI. The CDR3 totals 15 residues. J was trimmed by 7 bases and V by 4 bases; bases with no gene match: 8. This TCR was recovered from an adult with an advanced solid tumor such as melanoma, head and neck, liver or kidney cancer. The chain employs TRBV2 and TRBJ2-2; 8 nucleotides agree with TRBD2. The sample here was CD4+ or CD8+ T cells sorted from blood, taken in a trial of the OX40 agonist ivuxolimab. The chain's CDR3 is CASSGTGGPDGELFF. The DNA for the CDR3 is TGTGCCAGCAGTGGAACGGGGGGGCCTGACGGGGAGCTGTTTTTT.